This TCR beta chain was observed in a study of CD8+CD57+ T cells in acquired aplastic anemia. The overall study: The sorted CD4+ and CD8+ cells yielded an average approximately 3 ug of DNA.

Whoever was chosen for sequencing had shown CD8+CD57+ cell expansion by flow cytometry. With no exception, the patients had severe acquired aplastic anemia. Blood samples were obtained from patients who had received no prior therapy. The CDR3 is 16 residues long. The germline V and J ends were trimmed by 7 bases and 0 bases, with 19 bases remaining between them. Germline CDR1 reads DFQATT; CDR2 reads SNEGSKA (reference sequence). Study findings and constraints: It was found that approximately 29 CD8+ CDR3 sequences were shared between patients and controls.

Profiling that covered TCR beta VDJ and CDR3 relied on genomic DNA as its template. TCRdb recomputed calls from the reads with MiXCR, one row per CDR3 protein. The sample shows 150,000 or so distinct CDR3 sequences, 47% of them seen only once. As for this clonotype: Its antigen is undetermined.

The gene calls are TRBV20-1 and TRBJ2-1, with D unclear. Sequences were obtained from sorted CD4+, CD8+, or CD8+CD57+ T cells (not recorded which) from PBMCs. The TCR was taken from a human donor with aplastic anemia. The CDR3 reads CSVEFSTADSYNEQFF. CDR3 in DNA: TGCAGTGTCGAGTTTTCGACTGCAGACTCCTACAATGAGCAGTTCTTC.